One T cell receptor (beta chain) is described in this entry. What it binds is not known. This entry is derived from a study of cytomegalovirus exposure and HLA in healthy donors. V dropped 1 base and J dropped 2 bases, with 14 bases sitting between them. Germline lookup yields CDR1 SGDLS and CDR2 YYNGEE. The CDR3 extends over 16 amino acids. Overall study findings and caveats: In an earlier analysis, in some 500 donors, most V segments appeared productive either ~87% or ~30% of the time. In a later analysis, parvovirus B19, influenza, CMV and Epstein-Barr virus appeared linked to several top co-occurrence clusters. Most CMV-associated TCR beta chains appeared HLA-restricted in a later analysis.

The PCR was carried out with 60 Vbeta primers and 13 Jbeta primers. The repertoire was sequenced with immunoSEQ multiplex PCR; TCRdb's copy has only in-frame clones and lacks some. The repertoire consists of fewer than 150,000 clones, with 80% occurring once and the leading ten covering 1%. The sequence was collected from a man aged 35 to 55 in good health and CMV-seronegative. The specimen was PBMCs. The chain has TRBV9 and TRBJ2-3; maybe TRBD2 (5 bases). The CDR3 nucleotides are TGTGCCAGCAGCGTATTAGCCACCGGGAACACAGATACGCAGTATTTT. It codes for CASSVLATGNTDTQYF.